This T cell receptor beta chain originates from a study of T cell repertoires in cytomegalovirus infection. Study at large: In public TCR beta signatures, there were indications of both CMV infection and matching HLA type. Study-wide results and caveats: Accumulated public TCR beta family frequency recognized individuals carrying CMV together with the relevant HLA. The ex vivo response showed dominance by HLA-C-restricted CMV-specific TCR beta clonotypes.

Each CDR3 protein gets one entry after TCRdb re-called the reads with MiXCR. The sample lists roughly 230,000 distinct CDR3 sequences; over 20% were seen once. This clonotype came up a few times. Its cognate antigen is unknown. The length of the CDR3 is 16 residues. The germline V gene has CDR1 SEHNR and CDR2 FQNEAQ (reference sequence). V trimming: 6 bases; J trimming: 4 bases; junction bases outside the gene matches: 4. Source material: CD8+ T cells from PBMCs. The sequence came from a human donor in good health (CMV status not recorded). Some clones in this sample may be carry-over from other donors' samples. The V call is TRBV7-9, the J call TRBJ2-2; 14 positions agree with TRBD2. CDR3 coding DNA: TGTGCCAGCAGAACCGGGACTAGCGGGGGCACCGGGGAGCTGTTTTTT. Translation gives CASRTGTSGGTGELFF.